Listed below are T cell receptor beta chains from one sample, sequenced in a study of blood T cell repertoires in COVID-19. Produced via immunoSEQ multiplex PCR; TCRdb's table is partial and in-frame only. The sample consists of about 74,000 clones, just over 85% of them appearing once. Material for sequencing was peripheral blood. All receptors come from a woman older than 75 with acute or convalescent COVID-19. CDR3s include the opening cysteine and the closing phenylalanine or tryptophan. The D gene is left open where the match is weak. Rows give clone size only sometimes, using once, few, many, or a class for an expanded clone.

TRBD1	TRBJ2-5	NA	TRBV7-2	TGTGCCAGCAGCTTCCGACAGGGCAGGATCGGAGAGACCCAGTACTTC	CASSFRQGRIGETQYF
TRBD1	TRBJ1-1	NA	TRBV29-1	TGCAGCGTTCATTTATCAGGGGGCGGCACTGAAGCTTTCTTT	CSVHLSGGGTEAFF
NA	TRBJ2-2	few	TRBV25-1	TGTGCCACCCGCCAGGTCGGGGAGCTGTTTTTT	CATRQVGELFF
NA	TRBJ2-1	NA	TRBV1	TGCACCAGCAGCCAAGATCCCTACTACAATGAGCAGTTCTTC	CTSSQDPYYNEQFF
NA	TRBJ1-5	NA	TRBV7-9	TGTGCCAGCAGCTTTCCCGGCGGGAATCAGCCCCAGCATTTT	CASSFPGGNQPQHF
TRBD2	TRBJ2-1	NA	TRBV11-3	TGTGCCAGCAGCTTAGGGGTAGCGGGGGGTACCAGCTCCTACAATGAGCAGTTCTTC	CASSLGVAGGTSSYNEQFF
TRBD2	TRBJ2-7	NA	TRBV5-4	TGTGCCAGCAGCTTAGGGACTAGCGGGACATACGAGCAGTACTTC	CASSLGTSGTYEQYF
TRBD2	TRBJ2-2	once	TRBV2	TGTGCCAGCAGAAAGGGACTATCCACCGGGGAGCTGTTTTTT	CASRKGLSTGELFF
NA	TRBJ1-5	NA	TRBV6-6	TGTGCGAGTCAGGGAGGGGAAGGAAGCAATCAGCCCCAGCATTTT	CASQGGEGSNQPQHF
TRBD1	TRBJ1-1	NA	TRBV7-8	TGTGCCAGCAGCCGTAAGGGACAGAACATGAACACTGAAGCTTTCTTT	CASSRKGQNMNTEAFF
NA	TRBJ2-3	NA	TRBV30	TGTGCCTACTATGACACAGATACGCAGTATTTT	CAYYDTDTQYF
NA	TRBJ1-2	NA	TRBV2	TGTGCCAGCAATCTAGGCCCTAACGATAACTATGGCTACACCTTC	CASNLGPNDNYGYTF
NA	TRBJ1-1	NA	TRBV18	TGTGCCAGCTCACCACGGGGAGGGCCGAACACTGAAGCTTTCTTT	CASSPRGGPNTEAFF
TRBD2	TRBJ2-5	NA	TRBV7-9	TGTGCCAGCAGCTTAGTAGTGGGGACTAGCGGGGAAGAGACCCAGTACTTC	CASSLVVGTSGEETQYF
NA	TRBJ2-6	NA	TRBV5-1	TGCGCCAGCAGCGAGGACTCGAAACGTTCTGGGGCCAACGTCCTGACTTTC	CASSEDSKRSGANVLTF